Here is one TCR beta chain with its context. The assay was immunoSEQ multiplex PCR, and TCRdb's table has in-frame clones only and misses some. The data show fewer than 400,000 clones, about 90% seen once. The cohort comprised adults aged roughly 18 to 95 years residing in approximately 25 US areas. Participants reported their clinical history, and cohort assignment relied on those reports. Two negative PCRs, clearance, or symptom resolution were required of recovered Cohort 3 donors. The sample originates from a study of blood T cell repertoires in COVID-19. Overall study: T cells, B-cell-depleted T cells, or PBMCs supplied cDNA or gDNA.

The sequence was collected from a woman younger than 45 who had recovered from COVID-19. The material sequenced was PBMCs or T cells enriched from blood (not recorded which).

The CDR3 coding sequence is TGTGCCAGCAGAGGGAGCTCTGGAAACACCATATATTTT. Translated: CASRGSSGNTIYF. This sequence joins TRBV27 and TRBJ1-3, with unresolved D. CDR1 MNHEY and CDR2 SMNVEV come from the germline V gene (reference sequence). Trimming shortened V by 6 bases and J by 0 bases, and 6 bases separated the two germline ends. This CDR3 region has 13 residues.